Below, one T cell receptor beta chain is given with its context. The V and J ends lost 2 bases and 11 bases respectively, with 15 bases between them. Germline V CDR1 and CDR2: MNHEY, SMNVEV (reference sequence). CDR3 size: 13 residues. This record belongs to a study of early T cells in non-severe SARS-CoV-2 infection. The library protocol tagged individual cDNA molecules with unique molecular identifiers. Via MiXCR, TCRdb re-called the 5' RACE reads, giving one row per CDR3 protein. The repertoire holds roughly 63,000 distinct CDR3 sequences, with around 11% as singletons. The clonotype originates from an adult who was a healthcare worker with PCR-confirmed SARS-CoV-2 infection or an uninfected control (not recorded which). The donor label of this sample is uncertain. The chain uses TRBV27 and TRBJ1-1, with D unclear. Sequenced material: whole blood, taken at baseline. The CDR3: CASSLGLGREAFF. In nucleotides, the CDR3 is TGTGCCAGCAGTTTAGGTCTCGGCCGGGAGGCTTTCTTT.